The next 20 T cell receptor beta chains were all read from a single sample in a study of blood T cell repertoires in COVID-19. The assay was immunoSEQ multiplex PCR, and TCRdb's table has in-frame clones only and misses some. The sample yields over 200,000 clones, around 90% seen once. Material for sequencing was peripheral blood. These TCRs come from a woman aged 18-35 years who had recovered from COVID-19.

The chain uses TRBV30 and TRBJ2-1; tentative D call: TRBD2 (5 bases). Germline lookup yields CDR1 GTSNPN and CDR2 SVGIG (reference sequence). The CDR3 length is 14 residues. V lost 0 bases to trimming and J lost 9 bases, with 15 bases between them. This CDR3 is CAWSVSGQSGEQFF. CDR3 in DNA: TGTGCCTGGAGTGTGAGCGGTCAGAGCGGTGAGCAGTTCTTC.

The CDR3 bases are TGTGCCAGCTCACCTAGCTTGGGGCGCGAAGAAAAACTGTTTTTT. Its protein product is CASSPSLGREEKLFF. The chain combines TRBV18 with TRBJ1-4, with a possible D match to TRBD1 (5 bases). V was cut by 3 bases and J by 8 bases, with 16 bases left in between. CDR1 KGHSH and CDR2 LQKENI come from the germline V gene. This CDR3 has 15 amino acids.

The chain links TRBV7-9 to TRBJ1-2; 8 bases align to TRBD1. J gave up 9 bases and V 3 bases, and 6 bases lay outside the gene matches. From germline, CDR1 is SEHNR and CDR2 FQNEAQ (reference sequence). CDR3 length equals 13 residues. CDR3: CASSLDRVDSYTF. CDR3 bases: TGTGCCAGCAGCTTGGACAGGGTGGATAGCTACACCTTC. Using reference TRBV7-9 and TRBJ1-2 for the parts outside the CDR3, the full variable domain is DTGVSQNPRHKITKRGQNVTFRCDPISEHNRLYWYRQTLGQGPEFLTYFQNEAQLEKSRLLSDRFSAERPKGSFSTLEIQRTEQGDSAMYLCASSLDRVDSYTFGSGTRLTVV.

Turning to this clone: A much more abundant neighbour one base away suggests this may be a read error. This sample includes further DNA sequences coding for the same CDR3. Written as DNA, the CDR3 is TGCGCCAGCAGCGGGACTAGCGGGACCTACAATGAGCAGTTCTTC. Amino acid sequence: CASSGTSGTYNEQFF. This chain connects TRBV4-1 to TRBJ2-1, with 13 bases identical to TRBD2. Germline V gene sequence: CDR1 MGHRA, CDR2 YSYEKL. Losses at the gene ends were 5 bases for V and 2 bases for J; bases not matched to a gene: 0. The CDR3 has 15 residues.

This chain joins TRBV12-3 or TRBV12-4 and TRBJ2-5, with D tentatively TRBD1 (6 bases). V lost 4 bases and J lost 3, with 9 bases in between. The CDR3 covers 13 residues. The CDR3 loop reads CASSSDRKETQYF. The CDR3 DNA reads as TGTGCCAGCAGTTCGGACAGAAAAGAGACCCAGTACTTC.

This clone was observed a handful of times. The rearrangement uses TRBV7-9 and TRBJ2-3, with a weak D call TRBD2 (7 bases). CDR3 size: 16 residues. Germline V lookup: CDR1 SEHNR, CDR2 FQNEAQ (reference sequence). Trimming took off 0 bases at V and 2 bases at J, with 12 bases between the two ends. CDR3 nucleotides: TGTGCCAGCAGCTTAGCGCGGGGGACACTCACAGATACGCAGTATTTT. It specifies CASSLARGTLTDTQYF.

This clone showed up just a few times. CDR3 residues: CASSLSTRTEAFF. In DNA, the CDR3 is TGTGCCAGCAGCCTATCGACGAGGACTGAAGCTTTCTTT. This chain joins TRBV3-1 (or the pseudogene TRBV3-2) and TRBJ1-1; no clear D gene. Germline values: CDR1 LGHDT, CDR2 YNNKEL (reference sequence). The CDR3 loop spans 13 amino acids. Trimming left V 4 bases short and J 5 bases short, with 11 bases between.

This clone is a singleton in its sample. The chain combines TRBV30 with TRBJ1-5; D might be TRBD1 (5 bases). The CDR3 loop spans 12 amino acids. CDR1 is GTSNPN and CDR2 is SVGIG in the germline V gene (reference sequence). V was pared by 2 bases and J by 7 bases, with 9 bases between. CDR3 sequence reads: CAWSKGNQPQHF. The CDR3 bases are TGTGCCTGGAGTAAGGGGAACCAGCCCCAGCATTTT.

The chain carries TRBV11-2 and TRBJ1-6; D is perhaps TRBD1 (5 bases). The CDR3 extends over 14 amino acids. With 5 bases removed from V and 6 bases from J, the gap between germline ends came to 11 bases. The germline gives CDR1 SGHAT, CDR2 FQNNGV. CDR3: CASSPGLRNSPLHF. CDR3 sequence (DNA): TGTGCCAGCAGCCCGGGACTGCGTAATTCACCCCTCCACTTT.

The chain joins TRBV6-5 to TRBJ1-2, with D maybe TRBD1 (6 bases). Trimming took off 6 bases at V and 0 bases at J, with 11 bases between the two ends. CDR1 is MNHEY and CDR2 is SVGAGI in the germline V gene. This CDR3 spans 14 amino acids. The CDR3 DNA reads TGTGCCAGCAGCCCAGGACAGTCTAACTATGGCTACACCTTC. Its translation is CASSPGQSNYGYTF.

The J gene is TRBJ2-4, the V gene TRBV30, with D perhaps TRBD1 (6 bases). Germline lookup yields CDR1 GTSNPN and CDR2 SVGIG (reference sequence). V shed 0 bases and J shed 0 bases, with 9 bases lying between them. The CDR3 spans 15 residues. The CDR3 here is CAWSVEGGAKNIQYF. In DNA, the CDR3 is TGTGCCTGGAGTGTAGAAGGGGGAGCCAAAAACATTCAGTACTTC.

CDR3 sequence (DNA): TGCGCCAGCAGCCAAGATCCAGCGGGGTACCAAGAGACCCAGTACTTC. The encoded protein is CASSQDPAGYQETQYF. The rearrangement joins TRBV4-3 to TRBJ2-5; 7 bases agree with TRBD2. The J segment lost 0 bases and the V segment lost 0 bases, leaving 4 bases of the junction unmatched. Germline lookup yields CDR1 LGHNA and CDR2 YSLEER. The CDR3 sequence is 16 residues long.

The rearrangement uses TRBV4-3 and TRBJ1-2, with D possibly being TRBD1 (6 bases). Germline V gene data show CDR1 as LGHNA and CDR2 as YSLEER. The CDR3 totals 15 residues. The V end lost 1 base, the J end lost 4 bases, and 13 bases lay between the germline ends. The CDR3 nucleotides read TGCGCCAGCAGCCAAGTACGAGGGGGTAGCTATGGCTACACCTTC. Its protein product is CASSQVRGGSYGYTF.

The chain has TRBV10-1 and TRBJ2-1; a possible D gene is TRBD2 (6 bases). The germline V gene has CDR1 WNHNN and CDR2 SYGVQD (reference sequence). The CDR3 sequence is 15 residues long. V gave up 2 bases and J gave up 8 bases, with 16 bases separating them. CDR3 protein: CASSEQVVGSDEQFF. The CDR3 bases are TGCGCCAGCAGTGAGCAGGTAGTCGGGAGCGATGAGCAGTTCTTC.

The CDR3 DNA reads TGTGCCATCAGACGGGAGGGCCCGAGGCATGAGCAGTTCTTC. It is translated as CAIRREGPRHEQFF. The rearrangement joins TRBV10-3 to TRBJ2-1; 8 bases agree with TRBD2. The CDR3 contains 14 residues. The germline gives CDR1 ENHRY, CDR2 SYGVKD. Germline trimming cut 6 bases from V and 8 bases from J; bases unmatched to any gene: 9.

The chain uses TRBV2 and TRBJ1-6; D possibly corresponds to TRBD1 (6 bases). The ends were cut back, 7 bases at V and 9 bases at J, with 13 bases in the middle. There are 13 residues in the CDR3. Germline V gene lookup returns CDR1 SNHLY and CDR2 FYNNEI. Here the CDR3 reads CASKAGEGSPLHF. CDR3 coding DNA: TGTGCCAGCAAAGCAGGGGAGGGTTCACCCCTCCACTTT.

This clone has just one count. The CDR3 reads CASSQVRAGVVNEQFF. CDR3 coding DNA: TGTGCCAGCAGCCAAGTAAGAGCGGGAGTAGTAAATGAGCAGTTCTTC. The chain is built from TRBV3-1 (or the pseudogene TRBV3-2) and TRBJ2-1; TRBD2 matches 8 bases. V lost 1 base, J lost 7 bases, and 9 bases stayed unmatched. From germline, CDR1 is LGHDT and CDR2 YNNKEL (reference sequence). CDR3 size: 16 residues.

V is TRBV27 and J is TRBJ1-1, with D hard to call. The CDR3 sequence is 11 residues long. Trimming left V 8 bases short and J 4 bases short, with 8 bases between. The germline V gene has CDR1 MNHEY and CDR2 SMNVEV (reference sequence). CDR3 sequence reads: CASLTATEAFF. Written as DNA, the CDR3 is TGTGCCAGCCTCACTGCCACTGAAGCTTTCTTT.

This sequence joins TRBV19 and TRBJ1-3; possible D gene TRBD1, 6 bases. The CDR3 has 17 residues. V was pared by 2 bases and J by 0 bases, with 14 bases between. Germline assignment: CDR1 LNHDA and CDR2 SQIVND (reference sequence). The CDR3 region is CASSIFAGAISGNTIYF. CDR3 DNA: TGTGCCAGTAGTATATTTGCGGGGGCGATCTCTGGAAACACCATATATTTT.

The genes are TRBV7-9 and TRBJ2-1; 14 bases map to TRBD2. The CDR3 loop spans 16 amino acids. Per germline, CDR1 SEHNR and CDR2 FQNEAQ (reference sequence). V lost 6 bases to trimming and J lost 4 bases; unmatched junction nucleotides: 5. The CDR3 DNA sequence: TGTGCCAGCAGGAGACTAGCGGGGGGGAGTTACAATGAGCAGTTCTTC. Translated: CASRRLAGGSYNEQFF.